This record looks at one T cell receptor (beta chain) sequence and its context. This clone was recorded once. Its antigen remains unidentified. Base-call qualities are not available, and no considerably larger clone is one nucleotide away. The data were taken from a study of cytomegalovirus exposure and HLA in healthy donors (TCRdb year 2017). Notes on the research overall: In an earlier analysis of under 600 of the donors, around 290 Gb of sequence data and 120 million or so unique TCR beta sequences from about 179 million T cells were reported. Typing coverage varied by locus: roughly 620-630 donors for A, B, C, DRB1 and DQB1; about 520 for DQA1; more than 600 for DPA1; approximately 470 for DPB1. In a later analysis, previously published TCR beta repertoires from 670 or so donors were re-analyzed and high-resolution HLA genotyping was added so that TCR occurrence patterns could be studied. Rather than using new phenotypic data, the later analysis identified candidate immune exposures from TCR beta sequences and from how often those sequences occurred across donors. A later genetic analysis took genome-wide SNP genotypes for about three fifths of the 666 donors and used that subset as a discovery cohort. The genetic ancestry cluster associated with self-reported Caucasian donors included 81% of the roughly 400 genotyped donors. In an earlier analysis of roughly 600 of the donors, high-throughput TCR beta sequencing was used to judge whether each TCR beta V gene segment behaved as functional or pseudogenic. All discovery cohort repertoires had been generated on a single sequencing platform. Using immunosequencing, the study profiled T cell repertoires from 666 subjects and related those repertoires to cytomegalovirus serostatus. Five DR-DQ haplotypes were handled as single units for association and clustering because linkage in the cohort was strong. In addition to the first cohort of about 650 subjects, a separate validation cohort of 130 or so different subjects was used. HLA typing covered class I and class II loci at four-digit resolution. The study aimed to test whether cataloging public T cell receptors could reveal signatures of past pathogen exposure. Donor age, sex, ethnicity and CMV serostatus were compiled alongside the repertoire data. On average, around 240,000 unique TCR beta nucleotide sequences were sequenced per donor among a few hundred genotyped donors of the cohort, with roughly 20% of those sequences being non-productive. To predict cytomegalovirus infection status, the study combined high-throughput TCR immunosequencing, statistical association of individual TCRs with disease status, and machine learning. About 300 gigabases of sequencing data and approximately 91 million unique TCR sequences made up an early release that covered several hundred HLA-typed donors.

In total, 630 or so healthy bone marrow donors made up the cohort. Cohort members were all nominally healthy when sampled, although unrecorded immune exposures were likely present. The donor tested CMV seronegative, placing the donor among the 350 to 400 seronegative members of the cohort. Each donor provided a peripheral blood sample, and peripheral blood mononuclear cells were used for TCR beta sequencing. The Qiagen DNeasy Blood Extraction Kit was used to extract genomic DNA from the blood cell samples. Library method: the immunoSEQ multiplex PCR assay. A mixture of 60 forward primers for TCR Vbeta segments and 13 reverse primers for TCR Jbeta segments was used in the multiplex PCR. Amplification of the CDR3 region of rearranged TCR beta genes was performed with a multiplex PCR assay on genomic DNA. The amplified TCR beta libraries were sequenced on the Illumina HiSeq System as 87-base-pair reads. Per the source publication's procedure: A later analysis counted about 76 million unique TCR beta chains across the 700 or so repertoires, and some 11 million of these chains were shared by at least two donors. A nearest-neighbor algorithm error-corrected the raw reads and collapsed the reads into unique sequences, merging closely related sequences to remove PCR and sequencing errors. V, D and J gene segments were assigned by aligning CDR3 sequences to IMGT reference sequences. Each retained sequence needed at least a six-nucleotide match to both a V gene segment and a J gene segment. Rearrangements were called productive when the CDR3 lacked stop codons and stayed in frame with V and J; all others were non-productive. Following IMGT convention, CDR3 was defined as the stretch from the second conserved V-encoded cysteine up to the conserved J-encoded phenylalanine. Sequences without an unambiguous match to a single V gene segment were excluded from the earlier analysis of almost 600 of the donors. An earlier analysis of a few hundred of the donors called V segments functional above 56.7% productive rearrangements and segregating when the between-donor standard deviation exceeded 5%. A statistical classification framework was built to diagnose cytomegalovirus status from the catalog of TCR beta chain sequences. A later analysis assigned V and J genes by comparing TCR nucleotide sequences with IMGT/GENE-DB human TR gene sequences. A later analysis assigned CDR3 sequences and most-parsimonious VDJ recombination scenarios with the TCRdist pipeline. In a later analysis, each TCR beta chain was defined by its CDR3 amino acid sequence together with its V-gene family, and reads lacking a unique V-gene family were excluded. In a later analysis, some 600 highly shared, low-generation-probability nucleotide sequences were removed to address suspected cross-contamination and a sequencing artifact. A later analysis calculated a clonal expansion index for each public chain from normalized within-repertoire ranks of inferred template counts. A later analysis computed generation probabilities with a VDJ recombination model fitted to out-of-frame rearrangements, and checked the results against IGoR. In a later analysis, TCR-TCR, TCR-HLA and TCR-CMV co-occurrence was scored with hypergeometric tests, and a repertoire-size bias correction was applied to TCR pairs. False discovery rates were estimated in a later analysis by permuting HLA or CMV assignments 20 times. In a later analysis, co-occurring TCRs were grouped using DBSCAN, with TCRdist sequence similarity added in when clustering inside HLA-allele-positive subsets. Repertoires with fewer than 30,000 or more than 120,000 public chains were left out of co-occurrence clustering, as were a handful of repertoires with anomalous nucleotide sharing. The table comes from immuneACCESS by way of TCRdb, which keeps in-frame sequences with V and J called. Part of the clones is missing from these tables; in studies checked, under half for an unresolved V gene and the rest for unknown reasons. Clone size and V and J calls were adopted from that table, with D and trimming inferred from the DNA. Within this sample are approximately 150,000 clones, with approximately 80% of them counted one time only. The ten biggest clones cover roughly 1.3% of the sample.

What the authors observed across the whole study: HLA typing was unavailable for some donors at each locus, so association tests used only the typed subset. A later analysis reported that several top co-occurrence clusters appeared linked to parvovirus B19, influenza, CMV and Epstein-Barr virus. Linkage disequilibrium might explain the correlated functional status among segregating V segments, but an unknown experimental factor could not be ruled out. In a later genetic analysis, a missense DCLRE1C variant was associated with V-gene and J-gene trimming of TCR beta chains, and the association was replicated in an independent cohort. Roughly uniform sequencing depth across donors was assumed in presence/absence analyses, although this assumption may not hold. Most TCR sequences were seen in very few donors, while some public TCRs were found in many individuals. The only immune exposure information available for the cohort was CMV serostatus. A later genetic analysis reported fewer N-insertions in productive TCRs among donors in an Asian-associated ancestry cluster than the approximately 700-donor mean. The cohort was sequenced for TCR beta chains only, and without alpha or paired-chain data the features that could be detected were limited. A later analysis found that HLA-associated TCR beta chains were more clonally expanded and had lower generation probabilities than equally common non-associated chains. The study listed 164 TCR beta chains as associated with cytomegalovirus. A later analysis found that TCR association rates varied across HLA loci, with DRB1 alleles showing the most associated TCRs and HLA-C alleles the fewest. Specific HLA alleles were associated with 15,000 to 20,000 TCR beta sequences at a false discovery rate of 0.05 in a later analysis. A cluster of highly shared sequence variants was judged likely to be a technical artifact of the sequencing pipeline. Cytomegalovirus status was reported to be diagnosed by the classifier with high specificity and sensitivity in both the original and validation cohorts. Three of the identified cytomegalovirus-associated TCR beta chains were confirmed in vitro to be specific for cytomegalovirus antigens. In an earlier analysis of approximately 600 of the donors, most TCR beta V segments were observed in productive rearrangements about 90% or about 30% of the time, broadly matching IMGT annotations. The earlier analysis of some 540 of the donors excluded roughly 16 rarely observed V segments, including chromosome 9 orphons, because counts were too low. When HLA alleles, especially DR and DQ, strongly co-occurred, attributing TCR associations to individual alleles was difficult. Most CMV-associated TCR beta chains appeared to be HLA-restricted in a later analysis, and the HLA associations seemed to be driven largely by CMV exposure. A further reported finding was that TCR beta sequences accurately predicted the HLA-A and HLA-B alleles for most subjects in the first cohort. Because the 87-base-pair reads could not distinguish some IMGT-functional V segments, including TRBV6-2 and TRBV6-3, those segments were excluded. The authors suggested that the approach could potentially be generalized to other disease states and immunological phenotypes.

Taken from cysteine to phenylalanine, the CDR3 has 16 residues. Of all the DNA, just the CDR3 is kept, 48 bases in frame from base 1. In the germline V gene, CDR1 corresponds to LGHNA and CDR2 to YSLEER. The clonotype was recovered from a man aged 25 to 40 in good health and CMV-seronegative. Sequencing used PBMCs. Rearrangement joined TRBV4-3 to TRBJ2-5, and possibly TRBD2, on 6 matching bases. With the DNA end fitting TRBJ2-7 better, the J assignment may be wrong. The CDR3 sequence is CASSQGLGTGSYEQYF. The DNA sequence is as follows: TGCGCCAGCAGCCAGGGACTCGGGACTGGGTCCTACGAGCAGTACTTC.